The 28 T cell receptor beta chains below all came from one sample that was sequenced in a study of OX40 agonist ivuxolimab in advanced cancers. The repertoire was sequenced with immunoSEQ multiplex PCR; TCRdb's copy has only in-frame clones and lacks some. The data show around 100,000 clones, roughly 90% seen once. The sequences come from CD4+ or CD8+ T cells sorted from blood, collected in a trial of the OX40 agonist ivuxolimab. The receptors come from an adult with an advanced solid tumor such as melanoma, head and neck, liver or kidney cancer.

The CDR3 here is CASSIRDTQSTDTQYF. The DNA for the CDR3 is TGTGCCAGTAGTATCCGGGACACCCAAAGCACAGATACGCAGTATTTT. This chain links TRBV19 with TRBJ2-3, with D possibly being TRBD1 (6 bases). Germline assignment: CDR1 LNHDA and CDR2 SQIVND (reference sequence). This CDR3 has 16 amino acids. V dropped 3 bases and J dropped 0 bases, with 13 bases sitting between them. The variable domain in full, completed from reference TRBV19 and TRBJ2-3, reads DGGITQSPKYLFRKEGQNVTLSCEQNLNHDAMYWYRQDPGQGLRLIYYSQIVNDFQKGDIAEGYSVSREKKESFPLTVTSAQKNPTAFYLCASSIRDTQSTDTQYFGPGTRLTVL.

There are a few counts of this clone. The V gene is TRBV6-6, the J gene TRBJ1-3, with a possible D match to TRBD1 (5 bases). CDR3 length equals 15 residues. Between the trimmed V and J ends, which lost 5 bases and 0 bases, there was a span of 11 bases. CDR1 and CDR2 from the germline V gene are MNHNY and SVGAGI (reference sequence). The CDR3 is CASSRQRSSGNTIYF. Written as DNA, the CDR3 is TGTGCCAGCAGTAGACAGAGGAGCTCTGGAAACACCATATATTTT.

The rearrangement links TRBV28 to TRBJ2-7, with 13 bases fitting TRBD2. CDR1 and CDR2 (germline): MDHEN, SYDVKM. V lost 6 bases to trimming and J lost 3 bases; unmatched junction nucleotides: 5. The CDR3 has 15 amino acids. The CDR3 DNA reads TGTGCCAGCAGACTAGCGGGAGGGCCGGTCTACGAGCAGTACTTC. This translates into CASRLAGGPVYEQYF.

V usage is TRBV29-1 and J usage is TRBJ2-1, with D possibly matching TRBD2 (6 bases). V was shortened by 6 bases and J by 0 bases, with 27 bases between the two germline ends. Germline CDR1 is SQVTM and CDR2 is ANQGSEA. This CDR3 region has 19 residues. The CDR3 loop reads CSVLSFSGKRISSYNEQFF. As DNA, the CDR3 is TGCAGCGTCTTATCCTTTAGCGGCAAGCGGATCAGCTCCTACAATGAGCAGTTCTTC.

V gene TRBV7-8 combines with J gene TRBJ1-5; 12 nucleotides match TRBD1. J was trimmed by 1 base and V by 5 bases; bases with no gene match: 18. The length of the CDR3 is 21 residues. CDR1 is SGHVS and CDR2 is FQNEAQ in the germline V gene. CDR3 nucleotide sequence: TGTGCCAGCAGCCCAGATACCCCGGGACAGGGGGCGAAGAGAAGCAATCAGCCCCAGCATTTT. Translating it yields CASSPDTPGQGAKRSNQPQHF.

Here the CDR3 reads CASSQEGRKGFQPQHF. DNA for the CDR3: TGTGCCAGCAGCCAAGAGGGGCGAAAAGGGTTCCAGCCCCAGCATTTT. The rearrangement links TRBV4-2 to TRBJ1-5; a possible D gene is TRBD1 (5 bases). CDR3 length: 16 residues. The germline CDR1 and CDR2 sequences are LGHNA and YNFKEQ. Trimming shortened V by 0 bases and J by 7 bases, and 16 bases separated the two germline ends.

V and J are TRBV30 and TRBJ1-5, with D possibly TRBD1 on 5 matching bases. V lost 1 base and J lost 0, with 13 bases in between. The CDR3 consists of 16 residues. CDR1 and CDR2 (germline): GTSNPN, SVGIG (reference sequence). The CDR3 nucleotides read TGTGCCTGGAGTGAATGGGACCGGCCTAGCAATCAGCCCCAGCATTTT. Protein: CAWSEWDRPSNQPQHF.

V is TRBV4-2 and J is TRBJ2-2, with TRBD2 matching 10 bases. V lost 0 bases and J lost 5; bases outside the gene matches: 6. CDR1 LGHNA and CDR2 YNFKEQ come from the germline V gene. The CDR3 has 17 residues. CDR3 sequence: CASSQDPGLASTGELFF. The DNA of the CDR3 is TGTGCCAGCAGCCAAGATCCGGGACTAGCGAGTACCGGGGAGCTGTTTTTT.

The rearrangement uses TRBV9 and TRBJ2-5, with 8 bases identical to TRBD2. There are 16 residues in the CDR3. V trimming: 0 bases; J trimming: 1 base; junction bases outside the gene matches: 5. Looked up from germline, CDR1 is SGDLS and CDR2 is YYNGEE. As DNA, the CDR3 is TGTGCCAGCAGCGTAGCGGGAGGGCGTTTCCAAGAGACCCAGTACTTC. Translating gives CASSVAGGRFQETQYF. The entire variable domain, with the rest obtained from reference TRBV9 and TRBJ2-5, is as follows: DSGVTQTPKHLITATGQRVTLRCSPRSGDLSVYWYQQSLDQGLQFLIQYYNGEERAKGNILERFSAQQFPDLHSELNLSSLELGDSALYFCASSVAGGRFQETQYFGPGTRLLVL.

The chain has TRBV7-7 and TRBJ2-5; either TRBD1 or TRBD2 may supply D (5 bases each). The better agreement between TRBJ2-7 and the DNA end casts doubt on the J call. Germline V lookup: CDR1 SSHAT, CDR2 FNYEAQ (reference sequence). CDR3 length: 13 amino acids. As DNA, the CDR3 is TGTGACAGTCCTGCGAGGGGCTCCTACGAGCAGTACTTC. The encoded protein is CDSPARGSYEQYF.

This clone was seen only once. The chain has TRBV19 and TRBJ2-7; the D gene is possibly TRBD1 (6 bases). The CDR3 is 13 amino acids. With 4 bases removed from V and 1 base from J, the gap between germline ends came to 8 bases. Looked up from germline, CDR1 is LNHDA and CDR2 is SQIVND (reference sequence). The CDR3 nucleotides read TGTGCCAGTAGTAGGGACACTTCCTACGAGCAGTACTTC. Its protein product is CASSRDTSYEQYF. The full variable domain, completed using reference TRBV19 and TRBJ2-7, is DGGITQSPKYLFRKEGQNVTLSCEQNLNHDAMYWYRQDPGQGLRLIYYSQIVNDFQKGDIAEGYSVSREKKESFPLTVTSAQKNPTAFYLCASSRDTSYEQYFGPGTRLTVT.

The CDR3: CASSFRDSAYNEQFF. The DNA for the CDR3 is TGTGCCAGCAGCTTCCGGGACTCCGCCTACAATGAGCAGTTCTTC. This rearrangement joins TRBV5-4 to TRBJ2-1; a possible D gene is TRBD2 (6 bases). Germline CDR1 is SGHNT and CDR2 is YYREEE (reference sequence). Trimming took off 2 bases at V and 2 bases at J, with 11 bases between the two ends. CDR3 length: 15 residues.

The chain joins TRBV2 to TRBJ1-1; D unresolved. The V and J ends lost 8 bases and 3 bases respectively, with 7 bases between them. The CDR3 contains 11 residues. Per germline, CDR1 SNHLY and CDR2 FYNNEI. Here the CDR3 DNA reads TGTGCCAGCTCCCTGGACACTGAAGCTTTCTTT. Translation: CASSLDTEAFF.

V usage is TRBV9 and J usage is TRBJ2-1; 9 positions match TRBD2. The CDR3 consists of 16 residues. Germline V lookup: CDR1 SGDLS, CDR2 YYNGEE. The J segment lost 0 bases and the V segment lost 4 bases, leaving 5 bases of the junction unmatched. DNA of the CDR3: TGTGCCAGCAGCTTCGGACTAGCGAGCTCCTACAATGAGCAGTTCTTC. It codes for CASSFGLASSYNEQFF.

The chain couples TRBV5-6 to TRBJ2-7, with a tentative D call TRBD1 (6 bases). This CDR3 is built from 14 residues. Germline V gives CDR1 SGHDT, CDR2 YYEEEE. V was clipped by 4 bases and J by 4 bases, with 15 bases between them. The CDR3 region is CASSRRAGEYEQYF. The CDR3 DNA follows: TGTGCCAGCAGCCGCCGGGCAGGGGAGTACGAGCAGTACTTC.

The table lists this clone with a count of one. The V and J genes are TRBV6-5 and TRBJ2-3; 9 bases are a match to TRBD2. V was clipped by 0 bases and J by 3 bases; unmatched bases: 4. This CDR3 has 16 amino acids. CDR1 and CDR2 from the germline V gene are MNHEY and SVGAGI. CDR3 sequence (DNA): TGTGCCAGCAGTTACTCGTCTAGCGGGACGACAGATACGCAGTATTTT. Its protein product is CASSYSSSGTTDTQYF.

This rearrangement joins TRBV5-1 to TRBJ2-5; D may be TRBD1 or TRBD2 (5 bases each). In germline, CDR1 is SGHRS, CDR2 YFSETQ. V lost 0 bases to trimming and J lost 3 bases, with 9 bases between them. The CDR3 runs 14 residues. The CDR3 bases are TGCGCCAGCAGCTTGGGGGGACGTGAAGAGACCCAGTACTTC. Translation gives CASSLGGREETQYF.

V is TRBV15 and J is TRBJ2-5; D ambiguous. Germline assignment: CDR1 LNHNV and CDR2 YYDKDF (reference sequence). Trimming pared 2 bases from V and 0 bases from J, leaving 10 bases between. The CDR3 spans 15 residues. CDR3 amino acids: CATSRPLGYQETQYF. In DNA form, the CDR3 reads TGTGCCACCAGCAGACCTTTGGGCTACCAAGAGACCCAGTACTTC.

The chain uses TRBV10-3 and TRBJ2-6; 7 bases fit TRBD1. V lost 3 bases to trimming and J lost 1 base; unmatched junction nucleotides: 9. The germline V gene has CDR1 ENHRY and CDR2 SYGVKD. The CDR3 has 18 amino acids. Here the CDR3 reads CAISDRTRQGSGANVLTF. The CDR3 DNA reads TGTGCCATCAGTGATCGCACGAGACAGGGTTCTGGGGCCAACGTCCTGACTTTC.

The chain couples TRBV18 to TRBJ1-6; 8 positions agree with TRBD1. V was pared by 6 bases and J by 9 bases, with 10 bases of the junction left unmatched. Germline values: CDR1 KGHSH, CDR2 LQKENI. The CDR3 totals 15 residues. CDR3 in amino acids: CASSRREDRGSPLHF. The CDR3 coding sequence is TGTGCCAGCTCCCGAAGGGAAGACAGGGGTTCACCCCTCCACTTT.

The J gene is TRBJ1-1, the V gene TRBV27; D not resolved. CDR3 length: 12 residues. Per germline, CDR1 MNHEY and CDR2 SMNVEV (reference sequence). Between the trimmed V and J ends, which lost 8 bases and 6 bases, there was a span of 13 bases. CDR3 sequence (DNA): TGTGCCAGCCATGAGGGAAGGGCTGAAGCTTTCTTT. This translates into CASHEGRAEAFF.

The chain couples TRBV7-2 to TRBJ2-2; 8 bases align to TRBD1. Per the germline V gene, CDR1 is SGHTA and CDR2 is FQGNSA. The CDR3 totals 14 residues. J gave up 6 bases and V 5 bases, and 5 bases lay outside the gene matches. The CDR3 loop is CASSAHRGSGELFF. CDR3 DNA sequence: TGTGCCAGCAGCGCCCACAGGGGGTCCGGGGAGCTGTTTTTT.

The chain uses TRBV7-8 and TRBJ2-7; 10 positions agree with TRBD2. The CDR3 has 15 amino acids. Germline-derived CDR1 and CDR2 are SGHVS and FQNEAQ. V gave up 1 base and J gave up 1 base; unmatched junction bases: 1. CDR3 protein: CASSLVLAGSYEQYF. For the CDR3, the DNA is TGTGCCAGCAGCTTAGTACTAGCGGGATCCTACGAGCAGTACTTC.

This rearrangement joins TRBV11-2 to TRBJ2-2; 12 bases fit TRBD2. This CDR3 is built from 19 residues. The germline gives CDR1 SGHAT, CDR2 FQNNGV. Trimming took 5 bases from V and 3 from J; bases not matched to a gene: 13. CDR3 in DNA: TGTGCCAGCAGCCCGCCTGCTGGACTAGCGGGATTCGACACCGGGGAGCTGTTTTTT. This translates into CASSPPAGLAGFDTGELFF. The whole variable domain, remainder taken from reference TRBV11-2 and TRBJ2-2, is EAGVAQSPRYKIIEKRQSVAFWCNPISGHATLYWYQQILGQGPKLLIQFQNNGVVDDSQLPKDRFSAERLKGVDSTLKIQPAKLEDSAVYLCASSPPAGLAGFDTGELFFGEGSRLTVL.

The rearrangement uses TRBV2 and TRBJ1-2; D gene unclear. Germline CDR1 reads SNHLY; CDR2 reads FYNNEI. V lost 7 bases and J lost 5, with 11 bases in between. The CDR3 contains 12 residues. Here the CDR3 DNA reads TGTGCCAGCATGAGGGATGGGTATGGCTACACCTTC. As protein: CASMRDGYGYTF.

The chain links TRBV18 to TRBJ2-2, with D possibly called TRBD1 or TRBD2 (5 bases each). Trimming removed 4 bases at V and 7 bases at J, with 16 bases between. CDR3 length: 15 amino acids. In germline, CDR1 is KGHSH, CDR2 LQKENI. The CDR3 coding sequence is TGTGCCAGCTCACGAGGGGAACTAGTTATCGGGGAGCTGTTTTTT. It specifies CASSRGELVIGELFF. The complete variable domain, with remaining parts taken from reference TRBV18 and TRBJ2-2, reads NAGVMQNPRHLVRRRGQEARLRCSPMKGHSHVYWYRQLPEEGLKFMVYLQKENIIDESGMPKERFSAEFPKEGPSILRIQQVVRGDSAAYFCASSRGELVIGELFFGEGSRLTVL.

Of note for this clone: Other nucleotide sequences from this sample produce the same CDR3. The chain links TRBV28 to TRBJ2-7, with TRBD1 matching 7 bases. The CDR3 runs to 13 residues. V was clipped by 6 bases and J by 1 base; unmatched bases: 3. Germline CDR1 is MDHEN and CDR2 is SYDVKM. The CDR3 spells CASSPGQSYEQYF. The CDR3 DNA reads TGTGCCAGCAGCCCGGGACAGTCCTACGAGCAGTACTTC.

The genes are TRBV7-6 and TRBJ2-5, with 7 positions matching TRBD1. Trimming removed 5 bases from V and 5 bases from J; junction bases left unmatched: 2. The germline V gene has CDR1 SGHVS and CDR2 FNYEAQ. CDR3 length: 12 amino acids. This CDR3 is CASSVQGETQYF. The CDR3 nucleotides are TGTGCCAGCAGCGTACAGGGGGAGACCCAGTACTTC.